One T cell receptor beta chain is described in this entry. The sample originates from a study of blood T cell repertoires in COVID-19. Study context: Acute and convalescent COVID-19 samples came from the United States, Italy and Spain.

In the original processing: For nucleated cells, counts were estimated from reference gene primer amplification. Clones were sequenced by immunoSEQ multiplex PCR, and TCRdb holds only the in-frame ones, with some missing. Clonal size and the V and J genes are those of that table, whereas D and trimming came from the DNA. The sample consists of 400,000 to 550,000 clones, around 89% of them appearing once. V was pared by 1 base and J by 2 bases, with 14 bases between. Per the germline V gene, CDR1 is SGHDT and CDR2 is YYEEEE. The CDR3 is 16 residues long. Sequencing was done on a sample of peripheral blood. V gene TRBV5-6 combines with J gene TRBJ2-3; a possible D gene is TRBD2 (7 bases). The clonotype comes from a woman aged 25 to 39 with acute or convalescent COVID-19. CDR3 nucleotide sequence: TGTGCCAGCAGCTTGATGGGGGGGCTCCCCACAGATACGCAGTATTTT. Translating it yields CASSLMGGLPTDTQYF.